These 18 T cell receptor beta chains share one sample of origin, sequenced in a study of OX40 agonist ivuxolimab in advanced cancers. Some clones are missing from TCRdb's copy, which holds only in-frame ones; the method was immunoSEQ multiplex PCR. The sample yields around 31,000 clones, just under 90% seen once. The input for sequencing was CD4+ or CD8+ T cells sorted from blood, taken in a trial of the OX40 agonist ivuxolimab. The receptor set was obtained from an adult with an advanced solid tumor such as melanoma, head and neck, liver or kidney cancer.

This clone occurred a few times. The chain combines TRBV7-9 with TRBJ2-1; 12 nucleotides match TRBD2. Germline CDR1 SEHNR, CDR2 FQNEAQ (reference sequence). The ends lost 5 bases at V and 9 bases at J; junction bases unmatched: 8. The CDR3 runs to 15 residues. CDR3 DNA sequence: TGTGCCAGCAGCCGGACTAGCGGGACCGACACTGAGCAGTTCTTC. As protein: CASSRTSGTDTEQFF.

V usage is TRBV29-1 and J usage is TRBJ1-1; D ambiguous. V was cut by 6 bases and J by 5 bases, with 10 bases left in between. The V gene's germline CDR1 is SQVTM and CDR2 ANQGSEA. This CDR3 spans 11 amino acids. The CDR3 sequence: CSVASITEAFF. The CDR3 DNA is TGCAGCGTCGCTTCGATAACTGAAGCTTTCTTT.

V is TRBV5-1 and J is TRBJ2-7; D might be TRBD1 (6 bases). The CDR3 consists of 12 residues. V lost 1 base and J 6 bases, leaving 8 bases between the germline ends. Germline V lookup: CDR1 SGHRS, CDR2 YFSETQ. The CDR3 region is CASSLFRGEQYF. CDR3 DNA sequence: TGCGCCAGCAGCTTGTTCAGGGGCGAGCAGTACTTC.

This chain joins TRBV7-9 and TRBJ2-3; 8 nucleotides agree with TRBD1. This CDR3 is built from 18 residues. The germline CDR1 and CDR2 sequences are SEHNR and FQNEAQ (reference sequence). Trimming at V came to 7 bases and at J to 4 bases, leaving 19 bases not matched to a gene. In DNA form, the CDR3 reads TGTGCCAGCAATCCGGCGTTGCCCCGACAGGGGTTATCAGATACGCAGTATTTT. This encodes CASNPALPRQGLSDTQYF.

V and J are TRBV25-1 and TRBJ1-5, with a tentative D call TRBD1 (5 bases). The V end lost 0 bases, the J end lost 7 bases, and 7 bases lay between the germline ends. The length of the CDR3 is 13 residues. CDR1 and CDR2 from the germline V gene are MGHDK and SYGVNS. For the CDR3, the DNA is TGTGCCAGCAGTGAATATGCAGGGCAGCCCCAGCATTTT. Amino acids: CASSEYAGQPQHF.

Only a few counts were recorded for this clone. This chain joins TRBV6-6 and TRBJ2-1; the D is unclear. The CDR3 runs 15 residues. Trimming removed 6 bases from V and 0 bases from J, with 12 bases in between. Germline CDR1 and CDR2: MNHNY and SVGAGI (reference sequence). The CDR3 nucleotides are TGTGCCAGCAGCCCGTCAGCAAGCTCCTACAATGAGCAGTTCTTC. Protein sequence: CASSPSASSYNEQFF.

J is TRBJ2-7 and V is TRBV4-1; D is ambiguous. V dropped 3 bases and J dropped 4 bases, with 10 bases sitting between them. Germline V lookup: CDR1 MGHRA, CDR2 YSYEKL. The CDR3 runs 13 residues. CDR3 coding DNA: TGCGCCAGCAGCCACGGCCCTAGGTACGAGCAGTACTTC. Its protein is CASSHGPRYEQYF.

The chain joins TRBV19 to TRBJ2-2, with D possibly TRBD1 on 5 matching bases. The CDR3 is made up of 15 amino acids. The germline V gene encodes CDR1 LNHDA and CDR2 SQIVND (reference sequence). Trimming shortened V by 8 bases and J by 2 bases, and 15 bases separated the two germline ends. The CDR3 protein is CASQMGLINTGELFF. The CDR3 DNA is TGTGCCAGTCAAATGGGGCTAATTAACACCGGGGAGCTGTTTTTT.

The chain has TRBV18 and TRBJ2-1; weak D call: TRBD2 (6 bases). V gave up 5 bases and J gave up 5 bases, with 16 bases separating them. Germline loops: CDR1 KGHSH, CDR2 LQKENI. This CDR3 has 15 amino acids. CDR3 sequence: CASSYPGTGDNEQFF. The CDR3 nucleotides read TGTGCCAGCTCATATCCCGGGACTGGTGACAATGAGCAGTTCTTC.

CDR3 region: CASSPRTVDGELFF. The CDR3 DNA reads TGCGCCAGCAGCCCTCGGACAGTCGACGGGGAGCTGTTTTTT. The chain links TRBV5-1 to TRBJ2-2; maybe TRBD1 (6 bases). The length of the CDR3 is 14 residues. Germline loops: CDR1 SGHRS, CDR2 YFSETQ. V dropped 4 bases and J dropped 7 bases, with 14 bases sitting between them.

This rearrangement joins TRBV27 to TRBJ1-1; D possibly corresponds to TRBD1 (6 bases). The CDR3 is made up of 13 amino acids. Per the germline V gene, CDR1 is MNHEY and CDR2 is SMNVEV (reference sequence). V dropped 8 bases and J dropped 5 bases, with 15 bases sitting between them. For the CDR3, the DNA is TGTGCCAGCTCGCGAGGAGGGGGAACTGAAGCTTTCTTT. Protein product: CASSRGGGTEAFF.

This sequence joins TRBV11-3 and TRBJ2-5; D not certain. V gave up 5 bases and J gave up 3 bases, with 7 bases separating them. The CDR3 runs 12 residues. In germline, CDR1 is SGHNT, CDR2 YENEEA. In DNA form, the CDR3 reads TGTGCCAGCAGCGGGCTAGAAGAGACCCAGTACTTC. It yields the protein CASSGLEETQYF.

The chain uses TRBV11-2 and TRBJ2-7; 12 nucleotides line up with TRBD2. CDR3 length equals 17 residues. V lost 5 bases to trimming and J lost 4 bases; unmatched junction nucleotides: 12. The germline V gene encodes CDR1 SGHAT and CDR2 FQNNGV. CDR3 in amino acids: CASSSPGLAGPVYEQYF. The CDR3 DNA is TGTGCCAGCAGCAGTCCCGGACTAGCGGGACCTGTATACGAGCAGTACTTC.

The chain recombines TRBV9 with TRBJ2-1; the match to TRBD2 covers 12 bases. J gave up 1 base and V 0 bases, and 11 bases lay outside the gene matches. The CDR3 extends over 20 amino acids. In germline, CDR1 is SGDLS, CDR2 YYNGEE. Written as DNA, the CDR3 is TGTGCCAGCAGCGTAGAAGGCCTTTGGACTAGCGGGACGTCCTACAATGAGCAGTTCTTC. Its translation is CASSVEGLWTSGTSYNEQFF.

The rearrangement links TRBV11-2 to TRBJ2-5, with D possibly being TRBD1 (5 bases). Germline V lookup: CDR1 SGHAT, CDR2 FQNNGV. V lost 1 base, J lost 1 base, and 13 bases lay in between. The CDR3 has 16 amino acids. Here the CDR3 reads CASSLGLVQAQETQYF. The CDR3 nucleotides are TGTGCCAGCAGCTTAGGGCTGGTACAGGCCCAAGAGACCCAGTACTTC.

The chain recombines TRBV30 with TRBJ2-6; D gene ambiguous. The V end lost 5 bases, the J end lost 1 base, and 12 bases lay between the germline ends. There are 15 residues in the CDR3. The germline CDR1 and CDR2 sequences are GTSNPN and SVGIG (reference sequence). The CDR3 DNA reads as TGTGCCTGGTCAGAGGCCCTTTCTGGGGCCAACGTCCTGACTTTC. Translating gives CAWSEALSGANVLTF.

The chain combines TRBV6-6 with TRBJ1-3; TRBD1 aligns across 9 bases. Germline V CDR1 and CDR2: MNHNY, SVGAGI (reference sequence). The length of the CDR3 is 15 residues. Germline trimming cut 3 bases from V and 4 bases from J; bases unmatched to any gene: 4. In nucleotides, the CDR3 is TGTGCCAGCAGTTATGGGACAGGGCGAGGAAACACCATATATTTT. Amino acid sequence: CASSYGTGRGNTIYF.

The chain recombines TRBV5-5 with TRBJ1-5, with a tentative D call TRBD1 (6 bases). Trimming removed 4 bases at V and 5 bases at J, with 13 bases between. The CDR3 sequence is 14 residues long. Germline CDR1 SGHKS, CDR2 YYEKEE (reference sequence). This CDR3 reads CASSRGGRDQPQHF. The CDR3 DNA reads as TGTGCCAGCAGCCGGGGGGGCAGGGATCAGCCCCAGCATTTT.